The 19 T cell receptor beta chains below come from one sample, sequenced in a study of blood T cell repertoires in COVID-19. Produced via immunoSEQ multiplex PCR; TCRdb's table is partial and in-frame only. This sample yields about 280,000 clones, of which about 80% are seen a single time; over 8.5% belongs to the top ten. The specimen sequenced was peripheral blood. Receptors originate from a woman aged 50 to 65 who had recovered from COVID-19.

The V call is TRBV11-2, the J call TRBJ1-2; D gene uncertain. This CDR3 is built from 12 residues. Germline values: CDR1 SGHAT, CDR2 FQNNGV. Trimming removed 5 bases at V and 14 bases at J, with 18 bases between. For the CDR3, the DNA is TGTGCCAGCAGCCCGAACCGCCAGGCTTCTACCTTC. It encodes CASSPNRQASTF.

The V gene is TRBV5-6, the J gene TRBJ1-6, with TRBD1 identical over 9 bases. The length of the CDR3 is 15 residues. Trimming at V came to 4 bases and at J to 13 bases, leaving 12 bases not matched to a gene. CDR1 and CDR2 (germline): SGHDT, YYEEEE. The CDR3 DNA sequence: TGTGCCAGCAGCCGACCGACGGGACAGGGTTCGCCCCTCCACTTT. Translation gives CASSRPTGQGSPLHF.

The gene calls are TRBV3-1 (or the pseudogene TRBV3-2) and TRBJ1-5, with unresolved D. V was trimmed by 0 bases and J by 1 base, leaving 4 bases between them. The germline V gene encodes CDR1 LGHDT and CDR2 YNNKEL (reference sequence). The CDR3 is made up of 14 amino acids. The DNA for the CDR3 is TGTGCCAGCAGCCAAGACTTGAGCAATCAGCCCCAGCATTTT. Its translation: CASSQDLSNQPQHF.

This chain connects TRBV18 to TRBJ1-2, with D perhaps TRBD1 (6 bases). V was pared by 2 bases and J by 4 bases, with 14 bases between. Per germline, CDR1 KGHSH and CDR2 LQKENI. There are 15 residues in the CDR3. The CDR3 loop reads CASSPESTGLYGYTF. The CDR3 coding sequence is TGTGCCAGCTCACCAGAGTCGACAGGCCTCTATGGCTACACCTTC.

This clone was picked up a small number of times. V and J are TRBV28 and TRBJ2-2, with 7 bases fitting TRBD2. The length of the CDR3 is 16 residues. With V trimmed by 10 bases and J by 0 bases, 11 bases remained unmatched. Germline V gene data show CDR1 as MDHEN and CDR2 as SYDVKM. The CDR3 is CAIRRGAGTNTGELFF. Written as DNA, the CDR3 is TGTGCCATCCGCCGAGGAGCGGGAACGAACACCGGGGAGCTGTTTTTT.

Written as DNA, the CDR3 is TGTGCCAGCTCACCATCCCGCGGGAGTCTTTCCGGGGAGCTGTTTTTT. Amino acids: CASSPSRGSLSGELFF. The chain recombines TRBV18 with TRBJ2-2; 7 bases agree with TRBD2. Germline CDR1 and CDR2: KGHSH and LQKENI. There are 16 residues in the CDR3. The ends lost 2 bases at V and 6 bases at J; junction bases unmatched: 9.

The rearrangement links TRBV6-6 to TRBJ1-1, with D possibly TRBD1 on 5 matching bases. Germline V gives CDR1 MNHNY, CDR2 SVGAGI (reference sequence). Trimming stripped 0 bases from V and 0 bases from J, with 8 bases between. The CDR3 sequence is 15 residues long. The DNA for the CDR3 is TGTGCCAGCAGTTACTCGGGGCCCCTGAACACTGAAGCTTTCTTT. Protein product: CASSYSGPLNTEAFF.

The rearrangement uses TRBV5-1 and TRBJ1-2; 8 bases map to TRBD1. This CDR3 has 14 amino acids. Trimming at V came to 3 bases and at J to 0 bases, leaving 1 base not matched to a gene. CDR1 and CDR2 (germline): SGHRS, YFSETQ. CDR3 sequence reads: CASSWGQANYGYTF. DNA for the CDR3: TGCGCCAGCAGCTGGGGACAGGCTAACTATGGCTACACCTTC.

This chain uses TRBV6-1 with TRBJ1-6, with TRBD1 as a possible D gene (5 bases). The CDR3 loop spans 14 amino acids. V was shortened by 1 base and J by 6 bases, with 7 bases between the two germline ends. Germline values: CDR1 MNHNS, CDR2 SASEGT. In nucleotides, the CDR3 is TGTGCCAGCAGTGAAGGGCAGGGTAATTCACCCCTCCACTTT. Translating gives CASSEGQGNSPLHF.

The V gene is TRBV9, the J gene TRBJ2-3, with TRBD1 identical over 7 bases. The V and J ends lost 3 bases and 1 base, in that order; junction bases with no gene match: 5. The germline CDR1 and CDR2 sequences are SGDLS and YYNGEE. The CDR3 consists of 15 residues. CDR3 amino acids: CASSAWDSGTDTQYF. The CDR3 nucleotides are TGTGCCAGCAGCGCTTGGGACAGCGGCACAGATACGCAGTATTTT.

This chain links TRBV4-2 with TRBJ1-2; D is possibly TRBD1 (5 bases). The CDR3 covers 14 residues. V dropped 6 bases and J dropped 3 bases, with 14 bases sitting between them. Germline assignment: CDR1 LGHNA and CDR2 YNFKEQ. The CDR3, as DNA: TGTGCCAGCAGGACGACCGGGGGAGACTATGGCTACACCTTC. Translation gives CASRTTGGDYGYTF.

Of note for this clone: A junction end diverges from the germline sequence, so it may reflect a read error. The rearrangement joins TRBV28 to TRBJ1-2, with D uncertain. CDR3 length: 13 amino acids. CDR1 MDHEN and CDR2 SYDVKM come from the germline V gene. The DNA of the CDR3 is TGTGCCAGCAGTTTATATTCGAAGGAGGAGCCTATCTTC. It yields the protein CASSLYSKEEPIF.

V gene TRBV7-3 combines with J gene TRBJ2-5; 8 bases line up with TRBD2. V lost 5 bases to trimming and J lost 5 bases; unmatched junction nucleotides: 4. Germline CDR1 is SGHTA and CDR2 is FQGTGA. There are 13 residues in the CDR3. The CDR3 nucleotides read TGTGCCAGCAGCACGCGGGGGGTTGAGACCCAGTACTTC. Encoded protein: CASSTRGVETQYF.

The V call is TRBV27, the J call TRBJ2-7, with D possibly TRBD2 on 6 matching bases. The CDR3 covers 15 residues. Trimming shortened V by 6 bases and J by 2 bases, and 17 bases separated the two germline ends. CDR1 is MNHEY, CDR2 SMNVEV, per germline (reference sequence). As DNA, the CDR3 is TGTGCCAGCAGCTTTCAAGGCGGGGTCCCCTACGAGCAGTACTTC. The encoded protein is CASSFQGGVPYEQYF.

The chain couples TRBV6-2 or TRBV6-3 to TRBJ2-5; 11 bases align to TRBD1. Looked up from germline, CDR1 is MNHEY and CDR2 is SVGEGT. With 5 bases clipped from V and 5 bases from J, the junction kept 7 bases outside the gene matches. The CDR3 runs 15 residues. This chain's CDR3 is CASSNGQGAGETQYF. CDR3 nucleotides: TGTGCCAGCAGTAACGGACAGGGGGCTGGTGAGACCCAGTACTTC.

This clone was counted only a few times. This chain uses TRBV3-1 (or the pseudogene TRBV3-2) with TRBJ2-7; TRBD2 is a possible D gene (5 bases). From germline, CDR1 is LGHDT and CDR2 YNNKEL (reference sequence). This CDR3 is 14 amino acids long. V was clipped by 4 bases and J by 2 bases, with 12 bases between them. CDR3 in DNA: TGTGCCAGCAGCCCCCTCGTCGGGACCTACGAGCAGTACTTC. Residues: CASSPLVGTYEQYF.

The V gene is TRBV20-1, the J gene TRBJ1-1, with unresolved D. Deletions cut 3 bases from V and 8 bases from J, with 10 bases between. Germline-derived CDR1 and CDR2 are DFQATT and SNEGSKA (reference sequence). This CDR3 comprises 11 residues. The CDR3, as DNA: TGCAGTGCTAGTCCAGTGAAGGAAGCTTTCTTT. Translation gives CSASPVKEAFF.

This chain links TRBV28 with TRBJ2-7; TRBD2 matches 7 bases. CDR1 is MDHEN and CDR2 is SYDVKM in the germline V gene. V was pared by 3 bases and J by 1 base, with 9 bases of the junction left unmatched. The CDR3 runs to 16 residues. Here the CDR3 DNA reads TGTGCCAGCAGTTTTTCCAGCGGGGCTTCATCCTACGAGCAGTACTTC. This gives the protein CASSFSSGASSYEQYF. The full variable domain, rest sourced from reference TRBV28 and TRBJ2-7, is DVKVTQSSRYLVKRTGEKVFLECVQDMDHENMFWYRQDPGLGLRLIYFSYDVKMKEKGDIPEGYSVSREKKERFSLILESASTNQTSMYLCASSFSSGASSYEQYFGPGTRLTVT.

The chain joins TRBV7-9 to TRBJ1-2, with 7 nucleotides matching TRBD1. With V trimmed by 4 bases and J by 5 bases, 19 bases remained unmatched. This CDR3 has 18 residues. Germline values: CDR1 SEHNR, CDR2 FQNEAQ (reference sequence). Here the CDR3 DNA reads TGTGCCAGCAGCTCAGATTCCCCGGGACAGCTAATTTCGTATGGCTACACCTTC. It encodes CASSSDSPGQLISYGYTF.